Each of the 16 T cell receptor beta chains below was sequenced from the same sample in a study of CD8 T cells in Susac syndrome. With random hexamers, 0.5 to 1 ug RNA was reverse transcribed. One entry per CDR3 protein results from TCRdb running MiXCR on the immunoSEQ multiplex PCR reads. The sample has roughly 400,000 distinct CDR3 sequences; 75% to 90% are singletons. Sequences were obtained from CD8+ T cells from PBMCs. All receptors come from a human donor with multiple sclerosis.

Here the CDR3 reads CASSPAGGENTEAFF. The CDR3, as DNA: TGTGCCAGCAGCCCAGCGGGTGGGGAAAACACTGAAGCTTTCTTT. This sequence joins TRBV13 and TRBJ1-1; D is ambiguous. CDR1 and CDR2 (germline): PRHDT, FYEKMQ (reference sequence). With 5 bases removed from V and 2 bases from J, the gap between germline ends came to 15 bases. This CDR3 region has 15 residues.

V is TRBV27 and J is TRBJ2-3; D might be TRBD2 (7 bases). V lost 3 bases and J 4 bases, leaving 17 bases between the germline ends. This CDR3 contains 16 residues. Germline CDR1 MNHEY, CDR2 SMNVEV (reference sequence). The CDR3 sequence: CASSLFLGGAPDTQYF. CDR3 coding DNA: TGTGCCAGCAGTTTGTTTCTAGGGGGGGCCCCAGATACGCAGTATTTT.

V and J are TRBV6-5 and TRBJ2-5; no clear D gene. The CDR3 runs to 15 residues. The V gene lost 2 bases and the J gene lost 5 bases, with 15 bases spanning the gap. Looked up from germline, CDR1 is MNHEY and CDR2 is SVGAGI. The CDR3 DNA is TGTGCCAGCAGTTACGGAAACCAAGGTGCGGAGACCCAGTACTTC. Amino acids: CASSYGNQGAETQYF.

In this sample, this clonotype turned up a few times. CDR3 amino acids: CASSPDGDEQYF. The CDR3 DNA reads as TGTGCCAGCAGTCCAGACGGTGACGAGCAGTACTTC. V and J are TRBV7-6 and TRBJ2-7; D unresolved. This CDR3 is built from 12 residues. The germline gives CDR1 SGHVS, CDR2 FNYEAQ. The V and J ends lost 6 bases and 5 bases respectively, with 11 bases between them.

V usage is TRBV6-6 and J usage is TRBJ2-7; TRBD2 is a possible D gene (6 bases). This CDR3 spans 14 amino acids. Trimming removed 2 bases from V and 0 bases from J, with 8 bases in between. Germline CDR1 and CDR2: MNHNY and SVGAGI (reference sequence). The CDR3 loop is CASSYRGISYEQYF. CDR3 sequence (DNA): TGTGCCAGCAGTTACCGGGGGATCTCCTACGAGCAGTACTTC.

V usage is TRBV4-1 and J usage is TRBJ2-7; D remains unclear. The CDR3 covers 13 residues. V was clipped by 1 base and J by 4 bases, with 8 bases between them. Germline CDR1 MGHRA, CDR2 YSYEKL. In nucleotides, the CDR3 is TGCGCCAGCAGCCAAGCTATTCCATACGAGCAGTACTTC. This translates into CASSQAIPYEQYF.

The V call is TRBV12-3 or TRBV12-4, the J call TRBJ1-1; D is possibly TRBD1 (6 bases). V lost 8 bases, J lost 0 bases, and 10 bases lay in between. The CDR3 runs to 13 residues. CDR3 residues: CASGGTLNTEAFF. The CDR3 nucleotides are TGTGCCAGCGGGGGGACATTGAACACTGAAGCTTTCTTT.

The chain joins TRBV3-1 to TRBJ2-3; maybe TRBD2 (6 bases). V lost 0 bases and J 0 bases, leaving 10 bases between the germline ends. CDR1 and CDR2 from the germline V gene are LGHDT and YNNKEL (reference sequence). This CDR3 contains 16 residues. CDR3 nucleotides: TGTGCCAGCAGCCAAGATGACGGGGGTAGCACAGATACGCAGTATTTT. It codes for CASSQDDGGSTDTQYF.

CDR3 amino acids: CASRSDGTYEQYF. CDR3 in DNA: TGCGCCAGCAGGTCGGACGGGACCTACGAGCAGTACTTC. The J gene is TRBJ2-7, the V gene TRBV5-1; a possible D gene is TRBD2 (5 bases). The germline CDR1 and CDR2 sequences are SGHRS and YFSETQ. V lost 5 bases and J 2 bases, leaving 11 bases between the germline ends. This CDR3 comprises 13 residues.

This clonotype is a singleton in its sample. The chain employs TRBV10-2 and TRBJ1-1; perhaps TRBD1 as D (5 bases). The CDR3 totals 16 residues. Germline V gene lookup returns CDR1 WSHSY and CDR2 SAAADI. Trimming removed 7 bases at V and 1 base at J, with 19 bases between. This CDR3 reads CASTQKGGATNTEAFF. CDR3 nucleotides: TGCGCCAGCACCCAAAAAGGAGGGGCCACGAACACTGAAGCTTTCTTT.

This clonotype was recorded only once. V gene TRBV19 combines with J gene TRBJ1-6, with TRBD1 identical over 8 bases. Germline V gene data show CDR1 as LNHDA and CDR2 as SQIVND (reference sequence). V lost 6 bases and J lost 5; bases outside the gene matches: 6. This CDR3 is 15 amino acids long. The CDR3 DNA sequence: TGTGCCAGTAGGACCGGGACAGGAGATAATTCACCCCTCCACTTT. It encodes CASRTGTGDNSPLHF.

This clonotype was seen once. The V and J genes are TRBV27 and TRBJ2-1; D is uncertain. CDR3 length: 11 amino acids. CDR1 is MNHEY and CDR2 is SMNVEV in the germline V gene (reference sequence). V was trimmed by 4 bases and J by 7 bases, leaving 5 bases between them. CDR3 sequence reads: CASSWLNEQFF. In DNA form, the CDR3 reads TGTGCCAGCAGTTGGCTTAATGAGCAGTTCTTC.

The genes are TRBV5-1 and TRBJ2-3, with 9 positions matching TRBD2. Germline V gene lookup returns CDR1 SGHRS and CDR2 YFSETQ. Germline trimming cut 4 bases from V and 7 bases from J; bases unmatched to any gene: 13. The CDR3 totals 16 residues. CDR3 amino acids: CASSVDLAGYSYTQYF. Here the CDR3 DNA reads TGCGCCAGCAGCGTCGACCTAGCGGGATACAGTTATACGCAGTATTTT.

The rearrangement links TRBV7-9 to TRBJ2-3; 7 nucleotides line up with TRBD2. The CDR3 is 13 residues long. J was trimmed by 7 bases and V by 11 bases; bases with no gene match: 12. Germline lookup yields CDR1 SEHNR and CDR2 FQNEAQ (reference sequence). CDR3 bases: TGTGCCTGTGGCGGGAGTCCTGAAAATACGCAGTATTTT. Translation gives CACGGSPENTQYF.

CDR3 loop: CASSPGTSGSNEQYF. Written as DNA, the CDR3 is TGTGCCAGCAGTCCCGGGACTAGCGGGAGTAACGAGCAGTACTTC. This chain joins TRBV12-3 or TRBV12-4 and TRBJ2-7; TRBD2 agrees at 14 bases. The ends lost 5 bases at V and 5 bases at J; junction bases unmatched: 5. CDR3 length: 15 residues.

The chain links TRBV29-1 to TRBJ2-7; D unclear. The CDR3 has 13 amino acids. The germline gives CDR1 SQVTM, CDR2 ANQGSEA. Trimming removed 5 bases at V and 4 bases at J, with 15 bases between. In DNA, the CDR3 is TGCAGCGTTTCCGGACCCGCTGGGTACGAGCAGTACTTC. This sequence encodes CSVSGPAGYEQYF.